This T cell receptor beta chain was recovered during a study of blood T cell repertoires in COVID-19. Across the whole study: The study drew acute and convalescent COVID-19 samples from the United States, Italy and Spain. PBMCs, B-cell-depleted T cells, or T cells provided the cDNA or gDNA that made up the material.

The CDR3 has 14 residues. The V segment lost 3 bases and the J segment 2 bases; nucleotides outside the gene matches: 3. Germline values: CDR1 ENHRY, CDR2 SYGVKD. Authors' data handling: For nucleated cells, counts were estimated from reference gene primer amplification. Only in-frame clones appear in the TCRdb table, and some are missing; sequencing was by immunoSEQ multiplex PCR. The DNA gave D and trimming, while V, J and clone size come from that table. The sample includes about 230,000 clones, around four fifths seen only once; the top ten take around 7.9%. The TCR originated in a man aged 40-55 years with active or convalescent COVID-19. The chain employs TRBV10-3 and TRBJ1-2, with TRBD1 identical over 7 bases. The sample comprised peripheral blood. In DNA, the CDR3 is TGTGCCATCAGTGACGCCAGGGGGAACTATGGCTACACCTTC. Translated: CAISDARGNYGYTF.